This T cell receptor beta chain was recovered during a study of T-cell reconstitution after alpha-beta-depleted transplantation in children. The study, taken as a whole, reports: Several hundred expanded graft clones reportedly were the source of alpha-beta T cells about two months after transplant. At the one-year point after transplant, T-cell counts and TCRbeta diversity were found to come mostly from T cells that had been newly produced. TCRbeta diversity was high at day 60 in some patients (a result of surviving recipient T cells and thymic progenitors).

The CDR3 spans 13 residues. Germline V gives CDR1 LGHDT, CDR2 YNNKEL (reference sequence). TCRbeta library construction was performed incorporating unique molecular identifiers. From the PCR reads, TCRdb called clonotypes with MiXCR, one entry per CDR3 protein. The data hold 600,000 to 800,000 distinct CDR3 sequences, with roughly 13% observed a single time. Worth noting for this clonotype: Its antigen is unidentified. Mismatch with germline at one junction end may stem from a read error.

This receptor was taken from a girl aged 2 to 9 with congenital amegakaryocytic thrombocytopenia, due to receive a stem cell transplant. The specimen comprised PBMCs, sampled before TCRalphabeta/CD19-depleted stem cell transplant. This rearrangement joins TRBV3-1 to TRBJ2-5, with TRBD2 as a possible D gene (5 bases). The CDR3 DNA reads TGTGCCAGCAGCCAAGATCAGGTGGCCCAGCGGAACTTC. As protein: CASSQDQVAQRNF.